Shown below are 32 T cell receptor beta chains from a single sample sequenced in a study of shared clonotypes between healthy human individuals. The repertoire was sequenced with immunoSEQ multiplex PCR; TCRdb's copy has only in-frame clones and lacks some. Of hundreds of thousands of clones in the sample, roughly 96% were seen once. Only CD45RO-negative cells positively selected for CCR7 counted as naive CD8 cells, so terminally differentiated effector memory CD45RA+ cells were excluded. What was sequenced was naive CD8+ T cells sorted from blood. Receptors originate from a woman aged 30 to 39 in good health.

This clone came up once. The chain has TRBV27 and TRBJ1-1; D remains ambiguous. The CDR3 is 14 residues long. V lost 2 bases and J lost 1, with 8 bases in between. Germline values: CDR1 MNHEY, CDR2 SMNVEV (reference sequence). CDR3 sequence reads: CASSLVGSNTEAFF. CDR3 sequence (DNA): TGTGCCAGCAGTTTAGTCGGATCGAACACTGAAGCTTTCTTT.

The CDR3 loop is CASSELGRENGYTF. DNA for the CDR3: TGTGCCAGCAGTGAATTAGGCAGGGAAAATGGCTACACCTTC. J is TRBJ1-2 and V is TRBV6-1; a weak D match, TRBD1 (5 bases). This CDR3 contains 14 residues. Germline V gene lookup returns CDR1 MNHNS and CDR2 SASEGT. Trimming shortened V by 2 bases and J by 6 bases, and 13 bases separated the two germline ends.

On this clone itself: An end of the junction does not agree with germline; a read error may underlie this. The chain links TRBV7-9 to TRBJ2-7; the D is unclear. This CDR3 region has 13 residues. Germline CDR1 is SEHNR and CDR2 is FQNEAQ (reference sequence). This CDR3 is CASSLTELYGQYF. Written as DNA, the CDR3 is TGTGCCAGCAGCCTGACGGAACTTTACGGGCAGTACTTC.

The V and J genes are TRBV2 and TRBJ2-7, with a tentative D call TRBD1 (5 bases). Germline V CDR1 and CDR2: SNHLY, FYNNEI. V shed 7 bases and J shed 12 bases, with 16 bases lying between them. This CDR3 has 11 residues. Here the CDR3 reads CASMHAGPAYF. The DNA of the CDR3 is TGTGCCAGCATGCACGCAGGGCCCGCGTACTTC.

The CDR3 loop reads CASSQGSGAEANYGYTF. CDR3 sequence (DNA): TGTGCCAGCAGCCAGGGGAGTGGGGCTGAAGCTAACTATGGCTACACCTTC. The V and J genes are TRBV5-5 and TRBJ1-2; maybe TRBD1 (6 bases). This CDR3 comprises 17 residues. CDR1 and CDR2 from the germline V gene are SGHKS and YYEKEE (reference sequence). Between the trimmed V and J ends, which lost 4 bases and 0 bases, there was a span of 19 bases. Using reference TRBV5-5 and TRBJ1-2 for the parts outside the CDR3, the full variable domain is DAGVTQSPTHLIKTRGQQVTLRCSPISGHKSVSWYQQVLGQGPQFIFQYYEKEERGRGNFPDRFSARQFPNYSSELNVNALLLGDSALYLCASSQGSGAEANYGYTFGSGTRLTVV.

The chain is built from TRBV19 and TRBJ2-7; D not certain. The germline gives CDR1 LNHDA, CDR2 SQIVND (reference sequence). V lost 5 bases to trimming and J lost 5 bases, with 7 bases between them. The CDR3 has 11 residues. The CDR3 spells CASSWGDEQYF. The CDR3 coding sequence is TGTGCCAGTAGTTGGGGTGACGAGCAGTACTTC.

The chain recombines TRBV7-9 with TRBJ2-2; 7 bases line up with TRBD2. CDR1 SEHNR and CDR2 FQNEAQ come from the germline V gene (reference sequence). The CDR3 contains 16 residues. Trimming at V came to 3 bases and at J to 0 bases, leaving 4 bases not matched to a gene. The CDR3 bases are TGTGCCAGCAGCTTCGCGCTAGCGGCGAACACCGGGGAGCTGTTTTTT. It is translated as CASSFALAANTGELFF.

This rearrangement joins TRBV29-1 to TRBJ2-7; maybe TRBD1 (6 bases). V lost 6 bases and J lost 4, with 10 bases in between. The CDR3 covers 11 residues. In germline, CDR1 is SQVTM, CDR2 ANQGSEA. As DNA, the CDR3 is TGCAGCGTAGAAACAGGGTACGAGCAGTACTTC. Protein sequence: CSVETGYEQYF.

The J gene is TRBJ1-1, the V gene TRBV15; no clear D gene. Germline CDR1 reads LNHNV; CDR2 reads YYDKDF (reference sequence). Trimming left V 0 bases short and J 4 bases short, with 12 bases between. This CDR3 region has 15 residues. The CDR3 spells CATSRDAWLSTEAFF. The CDR3, as DNA: TGTGCCACCAGCAGAGATGCATGGCTGAGCACTGAAGCTTTCTTT. The full variable domain, its missing parts supplied by reference TRBV15 and TRBJ1-1, is DAMVIQNPRYQVTQFGKPVTLSCSQTLNHNVMYWYQQKSSQAPKLLFHYYDKDFNNEADTPDNFQSRRPNTSFCFLDIRSPGLGDTAMYLCATSRDAWLSTEAFFGQGTRLTVV.

The chain is built from TRBV6-5 and TRBJ2-1; D possibly corresponds to TRBD1 (5 bases). The CDR3 is 14 residues long. Germline CDR1 MNHEY, CDR2 SVGAGI. The germline V and J ends were trimmed by 6 bases and 3 bases, with 12 bases remaining between them. CDR3 protein: CASRARGDYNEQFF. The CDR3 DNA is TGTGCCAGCAGAGCAAGGGGTGACTACAATGAGCAGTTCTTC.

The chain links TRBV6-5 to TRBJ2-7, with 11 bases identical to TRBD2. The germline V gene encodes CDR1 MNHEY and CDR2 SVGAGI. CDR3 length equals 14 residues. Trimming removed 5 bases from V and 5 bases from J; junction bases left unmatched: 5. In DNA, the CDR3 is TGTGCCAGCAGTCCACTAGCGGGAGTGGACGAGCAGTACTTC. It translates to CASSPLAGVDEQYF.

The chain joins TRBV18 to TRBJ1-4; D possibly corresponds to TRBD1 (6 bases). The germline V gene encodes CDR1 KGHSH and CDR2 LQKENI. This CDR3 has 14 residues. V was trimmed by 5 bases and J by 4 bases, leaving 11 bases between them. CDR3 loop: CASSTGSNNEKLFF. CDR3 nucleotide sequence: TGTGCCAGCTCAACAGGGTCGAATAATGAAAAACTGTTTTTT.

This rearrangement joins TRBV29-1 to TRBJ2-1; D is possibly TRBD2 (5 bases). This CDR3 spans 13 amino acids. CDR1 is SQVTM, CDR2 ANQGSEA, per germline. Trimming took 7 bases from V and 9 from J, leaving 19 bases between them. The CDR3 sequence is CSARGIGNSEQFF. CDR3 DNA: TGCAGCGCTCGGGGAATAGGGAATAGTGAGCAGTTCTTC.

Note on this clone: Different DNA sequences within this sample yield the same CDR3. The chain joins TRBV19 to TRBJ2-7, with TRBD1 matching 9 bases. Germline V gene data show CDR1 as LNHDA and CDR2 as SQIVND (reference sequence). Germline trimming cut 1 base from V and 3 bases from J; bases unmatched to any gene: 1. The CDR3 runs to 14 residues. CDR3 amino acids: CASSIGQGGYEQYF. CDR3 coding DNA: TGTGCCAGTAGTATAGGACAGGGGGGCTACGAGCAGTACTTC.

V is TRBV27 and J is TRBJ2-6; no clear D. Trimming took off 3 bases at V and 0 bases at J, with 15 bases between the two ends. CDR1 is MNHEY, CDR2 SMNVEV, per germline (reference sequence). The CDR3 totals 18 residues. The CDR3 sequence: CASSFRSPLSSGANVLTF. In DNA form, the CDR3 reads TGTGCCAGCAGTTTTCGTAGCCCTTTAAGCTCTGGGGCCAACGTCCTGACTTTC.

The chain carries TRBV13 and TRBJ1-1; D is possibly TRBD1 (6 bases). The CDR3 totals 16 residues. Germline assignment: CDR1 PRHDT and CDR2 FYEKMQ (reference sequence). V lost 3 bases, J lost 0 bases, and 14 bases lay in between. The CDR3 DNA reads TGTGCCAGCAGCTTGCTTCGGGCAGGGGTGAACACTGAAGCTTTCTTT. It specifies CASSLLRAGVNTEAFF.

This sequence joins TRBV4-2 and TRBJ2-2; D is possibly TRBD2 (5 bases). This CDR3 is 14 amino acids long. Trimming cost V 1 base and J 7 bases, with 10 bases left between them. The germline gives CDR1 LGHNA, CDR2 YNFKEQ. The CDR3 reads CASSQVGEGGELFF. Here the CDR3 DNA reads TGTGCCAGCAGCCAAGTGGGAGAGGGCGGGGAGCTGTTTTTT.

This chain uses TRBV28 with TRBJ1-1; D remains unclear. Germline loops: CDR1 MDHEN, CDR2 SYDVKM. V dropped 5 bases and J dropped 8 bases, with 9 bases sitting between them. The CDR3 runs to 11 residues. The CDR3 nucleotides read TGTGCCAGCAGTAGCACAGTGGAAGCTTTCTTT. Its translation is CASSSTVEAFF. Supplemented by reference TRBV28 and TRBJ1-1, the full variable domain reads DVKVTQSSRYLVKRTGEKVFLECVQDMDHENMFWYRQDPGLGLRLIYFSYDVKMKEKGDIPEGYSVSREKKERFSLILESASTNQTSMYLCASSSTVEAFFGQGTRLTVV.

V usage is TRBV27 and J usage is TRBJ1-2; D possibly corresponds to TRBD1 (5 bases). This CDR3 has 15 amino acids. The V and J ends lost 5 bases and 5 bases respectively, with 18 bases between them. Germline V gives CDR1 MNHEY, CDR2 SMNVEV (reference sequence). In DNA, the CDR3 is TGTGCCAGCAGTCAGTACCCCAGGGTGGGTTATGGCTACACCTTC. This sequence encodes CASSQYPRVGYGYTF.

The CDR3 coding sequence is TGTGCCAGCAACCCGACAGGTATAGGTGAGCAGTTCTTC. Its translation: CASNPTGIGEQFF. The V and J genes are TRBV27 and TRBJ2-1; TRBD1 might be the D (6 bases). Germline CDR1 MNHEY, CDR2 SMNVEV (reference sequence). The CDR3 loop spans 13 amino acids. Trimming shortened V by 7 bases and J by 9 bases, and 16 bases separated the two germline ends.

The chain joins TRBV29-1 to TRBJ2-5; TRBD2 might be the D (7 bases). Germline V gene data show CDR1 as SQVTM and CDR2 as ANQGSEA. This CDR3 is built from 15 residues. The V and J ends lost 0 bases and 4 bases respectively, with 15 bases between them. CDR3 sequence: CSVEDGAGARETQYF. The CDR3 DNA reads as TGCAGCGTTGAAGATGGTGCGGGGGCGCGAGAGACCCAGTACTTC.

The V call is TRBV9, the J call TRBJ2-7; 9 bases line up with TRBD2. Looked up from germline, CDR1 is SGDLS and CDR2 is YYNGEE. The J segment lost 7 bases and the V segment lost 0 bases, leaving 8 bases of the junction unmatched. The CDR3 runs to 15 residues. The CDR3, as DNA: TGTGCCAGCAGCGTAGACGGGGCGGGAGGGCGTGAGCAGTACTTC. It encodes CASSVDGAGGREQYF. Full variable domain (missing parts from reference TRBV9 and TRBJ2-7): DSGVTQTPKHLITATGQRVTLRCSPRSGDLSVYWYQQSLDQGLQFLIQYYNGEERAKGNILERFSAQQFPDLHSELNLSSLELGDSALYFCASSVDGAGGREQYFGPGTRLTVT.

The chain is built from TRBV19 and TRBJ2-1, with TRBD2 as a possible D gene (5 bases). CDR3 length equals 16 residues. The ends were cut back, 1 base at V and 0 bases at J, with 10 bases in the middle. The V gene's germline CDR1 is LNHDA and CDR2 SQIVND (reference sequence). Here the CDR3 DNA reads TGTGCCAGTAGTATAGGAGCGGTGAGCTCCTACAATGAGCAGTTCTTC. It translates to CASSIGAVSSYNEQFF.

Comment on this clone: Other DNA sequences in the same sample also yield this CDR3. The chain joins TRBV9 to TRBJ2-7; D uncertain. This CDR3 comprises 12 residues. Deletions cut 3 bases from V and 1 base from J, with 5 bases between. Germline V lookup: CDR1 SGDLS, CDR2 YYNGEE. The DNA of the CDR3 is TGTGCCAGCAGCGGGAGTTCCTACGAGCAGTACTTC. Encoded protein: CASSGSSYEQYF.

V usage is TRBV29-1 and J usage is TRBJ1-5, with D possibly matching TRBD1 (5 bases). The V gene's germline CDR1 is SQVTM and CDR2 ANQGSEA. CDR3 length: 13 residues. V lost 4 bases to trimming and J lost 1 base, with 8 bases between them. The CDR3 reads CSVGEGSNQPQHF. The CDR3 region has the DNA TGCAGCGTTGGTGAGGGGAGCAATCAGCCCCAGCATTTT.

This rearrangement joins TRBV5-6 to TRBJ2-2; maybe TRBD1 (5 bases). V lost 4 bases to trimming and J lost 4 bases, with 20 bases between them. There are 17 residues in the CDR3. Germline V gives CDR1 SGHDT, CDR2 YYEEEE. In nucleotides, the CDR3 is TGTGCCAGCAGCCCATGGGGCAGGGCTCAGGTCACCGGGGAGCTGTTTTTT. Translation gives CASSPWGRAQVTGELFF.

J is TRBJ2-2 and V is TRBV10-3, with D unclear. The germline V gene has CDR1 ENHRY and CDR2 SYGVKD. The V gene lost 4 bases and the J gene lost 6 bases, with 9 bases spanning the gap. The CDR3 runs to 13 residues. The CDR3 spells CAISAPVAGELFF. For the CDR3, the DNA is TGTGCCATCAGTGCCCCTGTAGCCGGGGAGCTGTTTTTT.

The V and J genes are TRBV11-2 and TRBJ2-7; D assignment may be TRBD1 or TRBD2 (5 bases each). The CDR3 sequence is 13 residues long. CDR1 and CDR2 (germline): SGHAT, FQNNGV. Trimming took off 3 bases at V and 5 bases at J, with 11 bases between the two ends. As DNA, the CDR3 is TGTGCCAGCAGCTTCGGGACGCGCCACGAGCAGTACTTC. Its translation: CASSFGTRHEQYF.

This clone was observed once. The J gene is TRBJ1-5, the V gene TRBV21-1; the DNA was not used to check the table's D call, TRBD1. TRBV21-1 has pseudogene status. There are 13 residues in the CDR3. CDR3 DNA sequence: TGTGCCAGCGGGATGCAGGGGTGGCAGCCCCAGCATTTT. Its protein is CASGMQGWQPQHF.

V and J are TRBV29-1 and TRBJ2-1; D gene unclear. The CDR3 runs to 13 residues. Germline CDR1 is SQVTM and CDR2 is ANQGSEA. V was trimmed by 4 bases and J by 5 bases, leaving 12 bases between them. CDR3 DNA sequence: TGCAGCGTTGTGTCGGATACGGACAATGAGCAGTTCTTC. Translation: CSVVSDTDNEQFF.

To note about this clone: The sample has other DNA sequences that encode this CDR3 too. The genes are TRBV5-6 and TRBJ2-7, with D possibly being TRBD1 (6 bases). CDR3 size: 13 residues. Germline CDR1 and CDR2: SGHDT and YYEEEE. V lost 0 bases and J 3 bases, leaving 7 bases between the germline ends. The CDR3 reads CASSLGTDYEQYF. The CDR3 nucleotides are TGTGCCAGCAGCTTGGGGACAGACTACGAGCAGTACTTC.

The rearrangement links TRBV28 to TRBJ2-1; D uncertain. Germline V gives CDR1 MDHEN, CDR2 SYDVKM. V was shortened by 5 bases and J by 8 bases, with 22 bases between the two germline ends. This CDR3 has 16 amino acids. DNA for the CDR3: TGTGCCAGCAGTCCCTTCCGATATCCTTCGGTCTATGAGCAGTTCTTC. Translating gives CASSPFRYPSVYEQFF.